The entry below describes one T cell receptor beta chain. This clone was found a few times. The clone's antigen remains unknown. No per-base quality is available; no much larger clone lies one base away. This specimen belongs to a study of shared clonotypes between healthy human individuals (TCRdb year 2020). Background on the whole study: A couple of women and a few men aged 18 to 49 years were included in the cohort. Each donor's leukapheresis produced roughly between about 0.85 and 10 billion PBMCs. To increase sequencing depth and limit assay-specific biases, TCR repertoire library preparation and sequencing were carried out by different laboratories using diverse techniques. Blood TCR repertoires of about five healthy adults were deeply sequenced to estimate repertoire size and the extent of clonotype sharing between individuals. For each donor, three plates each were used for CD4 naive and CD4 memory, two plates were used for CD8 naive, and one plate was used for CD8 memory.

General conclusions and limits of the study: Sampling was limited to blood, and TCR repertoires in tissue likely differ from TCR repertoires in blood. Compared with non-shared clonotypes, the clonotypes found in all four sorted-subset donors had higher generation probabilities. Naive subsets generally had larger estimated clonotype richness than memory subsets did. The small number of donors limited the genetic and exposure-history diversity represented. Rarefaction of sorted-subset datasets indicated incomplete sequencing despite the large sequencing depth. Across a handful of donors, 5% to 6% of naive CD4, roughly 3.5% of naive CD8, about 2% of memory CD4, and approximately 0.4% of memory CD8 clonotypes were shared. Pairwise subsampling indicated that sequencing depth was expected to affect the degree of clonotype sharing among donors.

CDR1 LNHDA and CDR2 SQIVND were looked up in the germline V gene (reference sequence). After removal of 4 bases from V and 4 bases from J, the junction retains 1 base not matched to a gene. Counted from cysteine to phenylalanine, this CDR3 has 13 amino acids. Here the CDR3 DNA is all that survives: 39 bases in frame from base 1. Healthy HIV-negative adults with no recently reported acute infections or vaccinations were included as donors. Every donor was a Caucasian adult residing in Nashville, Tennessee, USA. CD4+ T cells were enriched through magnetic negative selection, after which naive cells were positively selected on CD45RA and the remaining negative fraction served as the memory subset. Blood was obtained by leukapheresis, after which PBMCs were separated by Ficoll-Histopaque density gradient centrifugation and cryopreserved in liquid nitrogen vapor phase. Analytical flow cytometry was used to check the purity and quantity of every magnetically sorted T cell population. Each sorted fraction had its genomic DNA isolated and then quantified by UV absorbance on a Nanodrop 2000c.

Using the deep immunoSEQ assay, multiplex PCR amplified TCR CDR3 regions from genomic DNA. For each cell subset, the extracted genomic DNA was distributed evenly across all wells of several immunoSEQ 96-well plates, and each plate served as one replicate. For sorted subsets, around 200 ng genomic DNA, equal to approximately 30,000 T cell genomes, was loaded into each replicate PCR. Purified libraries were measured with a Qubit 3.0 fluorometer, size-checked on a Bioanalyzer 2100, and measured again with the KAPA Library Quantification kit. Each immunoSEQ 96-well plate was sequenced on its own single-read 150-cycle Illumina NextSeq 550 flow cell. In the source study's methods: Because the immunoSEQ output held only junctional sequences and lacked quality scores, the filtering could not match the filtering applied to full-length reads. Sequences were annotated with PyIR, a Python wrapper for IgBLAST v1.9, and V/J genes and CDR3 were assigned using IMGT germline references. Any read was removed if the V/J assignment was weak (E-value above 1e-6), the CDR3 was missing, or the read contained stop codons, out-of-frame junctions, or ambiguous translated residues. A V3J clonotype was defined by an identical inferred V gene, J gene, and CDR3 amino acid sequence. To compute the percentage overlap between repertoires, the number of shared unique clonotypes was divided by the size of the smaller repertoire. Richness of each repertoire was evaluated using RTK rarefaction, the Chao1 estimator, and Recon v2.1 estimates of unobserved clonotypes. Generation probabilities were computed with OLGA for all TCRbeta clonotypes obtained by the gDNA method from a handful of donors. TCRdb mirrors the immuneACCESS table, restricted to in-frame sequences. Some clones are absent from its copies; in checked studies, under half trace to an unresolved V gene, and the reason for the others is unknown. The V and J calls and the clone size are those of that table, but D and trimming were determined from the DNA. For this sample the table gives approximately 2.4 million clones, of which nearly 97% were detected only once. The ten most abundant clones make up 0.13% of the sample.

The sequenced sample was naive CD4+ T cells sorted from blood. Sample cell subset or site, as interpreted from the label and publication: CD45RA+ positively selected. The sequence is built from TRBV19 and TRBJ2-3, and TRBD2 matches 8 of the central bases. The source is a man aged 18 to 29 in good health. The sequence in DNA is TGTGCCAGTAGTACACTAGCGGCAGATACGCAGTATTTT. Translated, it gives CASSTLAADTQYF.